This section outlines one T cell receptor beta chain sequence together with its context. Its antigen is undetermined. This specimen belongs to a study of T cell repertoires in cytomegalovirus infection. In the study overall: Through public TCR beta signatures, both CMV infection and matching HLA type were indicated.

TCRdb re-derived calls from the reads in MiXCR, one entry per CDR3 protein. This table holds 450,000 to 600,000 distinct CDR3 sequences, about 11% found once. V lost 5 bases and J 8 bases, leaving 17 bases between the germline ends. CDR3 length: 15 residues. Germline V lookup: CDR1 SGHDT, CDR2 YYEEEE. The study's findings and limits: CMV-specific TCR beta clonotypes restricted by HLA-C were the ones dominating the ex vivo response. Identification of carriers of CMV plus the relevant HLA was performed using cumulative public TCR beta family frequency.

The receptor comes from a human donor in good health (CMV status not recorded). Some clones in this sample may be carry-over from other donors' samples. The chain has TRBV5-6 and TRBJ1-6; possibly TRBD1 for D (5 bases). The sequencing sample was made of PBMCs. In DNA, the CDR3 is TGTGCCAGCAGGAAGGGACCCTCCGCGGATTCACCCCTCCACTTT. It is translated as CASRKGPSADSPLHF.